The following is a T cell receptor (beta chain) sequence with its context. The V end was cut by 1 base, the J end by 2 bases, with 9 bases between. Germline V gene sequence: CDR1 GTSNPN, CDR2 SVGIG (reference sequence). The CDR3 runs 14 residues. TCRdb's copy holds only in-frame clones and misses some; the assay was immunoSEQ multiplex PCR. The table includes some 85,000 clones, roughly 87% detected once. This sample was taken from a study of blood T cell repertoires in COVID-19. The wider study: PBMCs, B-cell-depleted T cells, or T cells provided the cDNA or gDNA that made up the material.

The chain uses TRBV30 and TRBJ2-1, with a weak D call TRBD2 (6 bases). The sample taken for sequencing was peripheral blood. The source is a man aged 50 or older with acute or convalescent COVID-19. Written as DNA, the CDR3 is TGTGCCTGGAGTGCTAGCGAAACCTACAATGAGCAGTTCTTC. It codes for CAWSASETYNEQFF.